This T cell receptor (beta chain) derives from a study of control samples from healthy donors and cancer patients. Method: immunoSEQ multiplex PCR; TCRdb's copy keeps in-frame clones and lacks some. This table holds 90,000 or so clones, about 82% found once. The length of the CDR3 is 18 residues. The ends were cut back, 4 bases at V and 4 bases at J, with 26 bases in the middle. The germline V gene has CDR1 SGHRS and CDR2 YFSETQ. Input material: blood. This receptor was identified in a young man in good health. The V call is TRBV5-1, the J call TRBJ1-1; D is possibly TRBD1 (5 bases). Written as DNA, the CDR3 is TGCGCCAGCAGCATCGGGGACCTAGTGGGGACTAGCGGCACTGAAGCTTTCTTT. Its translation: CASSIGDLVGTSGTEAFF.